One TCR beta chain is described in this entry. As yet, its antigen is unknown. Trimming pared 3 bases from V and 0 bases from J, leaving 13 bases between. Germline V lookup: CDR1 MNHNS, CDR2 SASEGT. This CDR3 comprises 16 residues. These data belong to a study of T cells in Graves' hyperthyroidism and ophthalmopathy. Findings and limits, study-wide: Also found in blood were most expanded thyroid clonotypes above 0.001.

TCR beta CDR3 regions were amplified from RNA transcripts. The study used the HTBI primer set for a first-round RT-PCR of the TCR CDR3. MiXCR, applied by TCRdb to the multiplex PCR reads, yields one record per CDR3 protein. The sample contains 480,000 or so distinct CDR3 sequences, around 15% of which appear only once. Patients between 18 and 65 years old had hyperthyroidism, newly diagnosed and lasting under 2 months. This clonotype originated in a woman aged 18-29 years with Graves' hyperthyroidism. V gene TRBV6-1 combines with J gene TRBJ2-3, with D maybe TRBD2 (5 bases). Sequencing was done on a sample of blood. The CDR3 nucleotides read TGTGCCAGCAGTGATGGAGCGGTTCGTAGCACAGATACGCAGTATTTT. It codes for CASSDGAVRSTDTQYF.